This TCR beta chain was sequenced during a study of blood T cell repertoires in COVID-19. Study overall: The United States, Italy and Spain were the sources of the acute and convalescent COVID-19 samples.

Profiling relied on immunoSEQ multiplex PCR, and the TCRdb table lists in-frame clones only, not all of them. The table includes about 230,000 clones, about 90% detected once. Participants were placed into cohorts based on the clinical history they reported. The study recruited exposed participants who had met a COVID-19 case within 2 weeks before entry. The V and J ends lost 8 bases and 5 bases, in that order; junction bases with no gene match: 0. Germline V gene lookup returns CDR1 SEHNR and CDR2 FQNEAQ (reference sequence). The CDR3 covers 12 residues. The sequencing input was PBMCs or T cells enriched from blood (not recorded which). This sequence joins TRBV7-9 and TRBJ1-5, with 10 bases that match TRBD1. The clonotype comes from a woman aged 25 to 45 who had been exposed to COVID-19. The CDR3: CASGQGDQPQHF. The DNA of the CDR3 is TGTGCCAGCGGACAGGGGGATCAGCCCCAGCATTTT.